What follows is one T cell receptor beta chain and its context. Clones were read by immunoSEQ multiplex PCR, and TCRdb kept only the in-frame ones, dropping some. This table has about 40,000 clones, around 92% appearing once. The entry originates in a study of T cell changes during pregnancy in multiple sclerosis. CDR3 size: 15 residues. The ends lost 4 bases at V and 1 base at J; junction bases unmatched: 6. Germline-derived CDR1 and CDR2 are LNHDA and SQIVND (reference sequence). This receptor was taken from a female donor with multiple sclerosis, enrolled in a pregnancy study. The sequenced sample was CD4+ T cells from peripheral blood mononuclear cells, obtained after pregnancy. The chain is built from TRBV19 and TRBJ1-2; 7 nucleotides align to TRBD1. The CDR3, as DNA: TGTGCCAGTAGTAATCAACAGGGGATTAACTATGGCTACACCTTC. It translates to CASSNQQGINYGYTF. Filled out from reference TRBV19 and TRBJ1-2, the complete variable domain reads DGGITQSPKYLFRKEGQNVTLSCEQNLNHDAMYWYRQDPGQGLRLIYYSQIVNDFQKGDIAEGYSVSREKKESFPLTVTSAQKNPTAFYLCASSNQQGINYGYTFGSGTRLTVV.